This T cell receptor (beta chain) derives from a study of CD8+CD57+ T cells in acquired aplastic anemia. The study's findings and limits: Between patients and controls, CD8+ Simpson's diversity did not vary significantly. Found in both controls and patients were fewer than 35 CD8+ CDR3 sequences. Diversity was reduced in patient CD8+CD57+ cells relative to total CD4+ and CD8+ pools.

Patients picked for sequencing had shown CD8+CD57+ cell expansion detected by flow cytometry. This clonotype turned up a few times. Antigen specificity is unknown. The use of genomic DNA as template underpinned the TCR beta VDJ and CDR3 profiling. In TCRdb, the reads were re-called with MiXCR into one record per CDR3 protein. This sample yields about 20,000 distinct CDR3 sequences, of which 40% are seen a single time; around 87% belongs to the top ten. This TCR derives from a human donor with aplastic anemia. Sequencing was performed on CD8+CD57+ T cells sorted from PBMCs. Specified subset: bead-enriched CD8+CD57+ effector memory T cells from SAA patients.

The CDR3 DNA reads TGTGCCACCAGTGATTCGGACGGGTTTCGGGAGCAGTTCTTC. Translating it yields CATSDSDGFREQFF. The chain couples TRBV24-1 to TRBJ2-1; D is undetermined. V was shortened by 2 bases and J by 10 bases, with 14 bases between the two germline ends. Germline lookup yields CDR1 KGHDR and CDR2 SFDVKD. This CDR3 contains 14 residues.